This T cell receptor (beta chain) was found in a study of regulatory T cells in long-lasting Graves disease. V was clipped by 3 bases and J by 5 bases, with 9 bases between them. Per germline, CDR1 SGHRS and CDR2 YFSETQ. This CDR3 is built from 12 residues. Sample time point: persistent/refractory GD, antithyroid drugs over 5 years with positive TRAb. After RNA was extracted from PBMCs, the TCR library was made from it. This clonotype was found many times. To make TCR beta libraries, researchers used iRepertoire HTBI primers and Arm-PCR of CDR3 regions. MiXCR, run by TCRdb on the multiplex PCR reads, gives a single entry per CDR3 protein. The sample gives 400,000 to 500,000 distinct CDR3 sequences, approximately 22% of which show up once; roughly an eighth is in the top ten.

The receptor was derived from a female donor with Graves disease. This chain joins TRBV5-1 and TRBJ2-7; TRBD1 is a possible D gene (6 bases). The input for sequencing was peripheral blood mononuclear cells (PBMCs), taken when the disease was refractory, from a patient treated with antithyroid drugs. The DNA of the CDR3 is TGCGCCAGCAGCTGGGGGCAGGACGAGCAGTACTTC. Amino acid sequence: CASSWGQDEQYF.